A single sample gave rise to the 24 T cell receptor beta chains below, sequenced in a study. TCRdb recomputed calls from the 5' RACE reads with MiXCR, one row per CDR3 protein. The table shows approximately 60,000 distinct CDR3 sequences, with 26% occurring only once. Cells sorted as Tregs were CD4+, CD25+ and CD127-/low. Material: tumor-infiltrating Tregs sorted from the breast tumor. The source of these receptors is a female donor with breast cancer.

By share of the sample, this clonotype is medium-sized (0.01 to 0.1%). This rearrangement joins TRBV7-9 to TRBJ1-1; D gene uncertain. The germline V gene encodes CDR1 SEHNR and CDR2 FQNEAQ (reference sequence). This CDR3 has 14 residues. Trimming took off 2 bases at V and 4 bases at J, with 11 bases between the two ends. The CDR3 sequence is CASSLYRDLTEAFF. The CDR3 DNA reads as TGTGCCAGCAGCTTATATCGGGATCTCACTGAAGCTTTCTTT.

As for this clonotype: One base away lies a much larger clone, so this may be a sequencing read error. The rearrangement links TRBV20-1 to TRBJ2-2; TRBD2 might be the D (6 bases). The CDR3 extends over 14 amino acids. CDR1 and CDR2 (germline): DFQATT, SNEGSKA (reference sequence). In DNA form, the CDR3 reads TGCGGTGCTCCTAGCGTCTCGAACACCGGGGAGCTGTTTTTT. Protein product: CGAPSVSNTGELFF.

The rearrangement joins TRBV7-2 to TRBJ1-2; 9 bases agree with TRBD1. This CDR3 spans 15 amino acids. Germline V gene lookup returns CDR1 SGHTA and CDR2 FQGNSA. V was clipped by 5 bases and J by 2 bases; unmatched bases: 6. In nucleotides, the CDR3 is TGTGCCAGCAGCCAATCGGGACAGGGAAACTATGGCTACACCTTC. Translation gives CASSQSGQGNYGYTF.

CDR3 residues: CASRGQANTEAFF. For the CDR3, the DNA is TGTGCCAGCAGAGGACAGGCGAACACTGAAGCTTTCTTT. The gene calls are TRBV2 and TRBJ1-1; 7 bases line up with TRBD1. Per germline, CDR1 SNHLY and CDR2 FYNNEI. The CDR3 is 13 amino acids. The J segment lost 1 base and the V segment lost 6 bases, leaving 2 bases of the junction unmatched.

With regard to this clonotype: A read error may produce the germline difference seen at one junction end. The chain employs TRBV6-5 and TRBJ2-3; D is possibly TRBD2 (6 bases). The CDR3 consists of 15 residues. Germline V gene data show CDR1 as MNHEY and CDR2 as SVGAGI. The chain's CDR3 is CAGSYSGVRPDTQYF. The CDR3, as DNA: TGTGCCGGCAGTTACTCGGGGGTTCGCCCAGATACGCAGTATTTT.

This clonotype was observed a single time. The genes are TRBV20-1 and TRBJ1-1, with D maybe TRBD1 (5 bases). The CDR3 sequence is 14 residues long. Germline lookup yields CDR1 DFQATT and CDR2 SNEGSKA (reference sequence). Trimming cost V 3 bases and J 14 bases, with 25 bases left between them. CDR3 loop: CSASPTEGRVGVFF. Written as DNA, the CDR3 is TGCAGTGCTAGCCCCACGGAAGGCAGGGTCGGAGTGTTCTTT.

Details on this clonotype: This may stem from a read error, because a much larger clone lies one nucleotide away. V usage is TRBV3-1 and J usage is TRBJ2-7; possible D gene TRBD2, 5 bases. The CDR3 consists of 12 residues. V was pared by 1 base and J by 6 bases, with 7 bases between. The V gene's germline CDR1 is LGHDT and CDR2 YNNKEL (reference sequence). The CDR3 here is CASSQGRCEQYF. CDR3 DNA sequence: TGTGCCAGCAGCCAAGGGAGGTGCGAGCAGTACTTC.

Remarks on this clonotype: Its ends do not fully match the called genes, so a read error is possible. This chain joins TRBV7-3 and TRBJ2-2; TRBD2 aligns across 8 bases. Germline values: CDR1 SGHTA, CDR2 FQGTGA. The CDR3 is 13 residues long. The DNA of the CDR3 is TGTGCCAGCAGCTCTAGGGTTAGCGGGGAGCTGGTTTTT. This codes for CASSSRVSGELVF.

The chain recombines TRBV5-1 with TRBJ2-1; D is perhaps TRBD1 (8 bases). The germline V gene has CDR1 SGHRS and CDR2 YFSETQ. V gave up 3 bases and J gave up 4 bases, with 23 bases separating them. The CDR3 is 18 residues long. CDR3 bases: TGCGCCAGCAGCTCGGGCGGGGGTTTGACAGGGGATTACAATGAGCAGTTCTTC. Amino acid sequence: CASSSGGGLTGDYNEQFF.

The CDR3 sequence is CASSLWGFDEQFF. The CDR3 nucleotides are TGTGCCAGCAGCTTATGGGGCTTTGATGAGCAGTTCTTC. The rearrangement joins TRBV7-2 to TRBJ2-1; D may be TRBD1 (5 bases). Germline loops: CDR1 SGHTA, CDR2 FQGNSA. The CDR3 consists of 13 residues. The V gene lost 2 bases and the J gene lost 8 bases, with 10 bases spanning the gap.

The chain couples TRBV6-2 or TRBV6-3 to TRBJ2-7; 7 bases align to TRBD2. The ends lost 0 bases at V and 2 bases at J; junction bases unmatched: 7. Germline CDR1 MNHEY, CDR2 SVGEGT. The CDR3 length is 16 residues. Here the CDR3 reads CASSYSGLAATYEQYF. Here the CDR3 DNA reads TGTGCCAGCAGTTACTCGGGGCTAGCGGCAACCTACGAGCAGTACTTC.

The table lists this clonotype with a few counts. The J gene is TRBJ2-7, the V gene TRBV27; D is undetermined. The ends were cut back, 9 bases at V and 0 bases at J, with 12 bases in the middle. The CDR3 consists of 13 residues. Germline CDR1 is MNHEY and CDR2 is SMNVEV (reference sequence). The CDR3 reads CASSGGNSYEQYF. CDR3 sequence (DNA): TGTGCCAGTAGTGGCGGTAACTCCTACGAGCAGTACTTC.

This clonotype was seen a handful of times. The chain links TRBV12-5 to TRBJ2-5; tentatively, D is TRBD2 (5 bases). The V end lost 3 bases, the J end lost 4 bases, and 6 bases lay between the germline ends. CDR1 LGHNT and CDR2 FRNRAP come from the germline V gene. CDR3 length equals 12 residues. CDR3 sequence: CASGLRGETQYF. CDR3 in DNA: TGTGCTAGTGGTTTACGGGGAGAGACCCAGTACTTC.

This clonotype was observed a handful of times. The V gene is TRBV7-2, the J gene TRBJ2-2; a weak D match, TRBD1 (7 bases). This CDR3 has 15 amino acids. The germline V gene has CDR1 SGHTA and CDR2 FQGNSA. Trimming cost V 3 bases and J 5 bases, with 13 bases left between them. CDR3 nucleotides: TGTGCCAGCAGCTTGGTACAGGGGAGGACCGGGGAGCTGTTTTTT. Amino acid sequence: CASSLVQGRTGELFF.

A few counts support this clonotype. This chain joins TRBV4-1 and TRBJ2-4, with TRBD1 identical over 8 bases. Germline lookup yields CDR1 MGHRA and CDR2 YSYEKL. Germline trimming cut 1 base from V and 3 bases from J; bases unmatched to any gene: 5. This CDR3 region has 16 residues. In nucleotides, the CDR3 is TGCGCCAGCAGCCAAGTCCCAGGGGGCCGCAAAAACATTCAGTACTTC. Translated: CASSQVPGGRKNIQYF.

This clonotype was recorded a few times. V usage is TRBV6-1 and J usage is TRBJ2-1; D not resolved. The CDR3 sequence is 15 residues long. Deletions cut 4 bases from V and 7 bases from J, with 17 bases between. Germline lookup yields CDR1 MNHNS and CDR2 SASEGT. CDR3 protein: CASSVRPSISNEQFF. CDR3 nucleotide sequence: TGTGCCAGCAGTGTAAGGCCTTCCATCTCTAATGAGCAGTTCTTC.

This clonotype was seen at least ten times. This chain links TRBV20-1 with TRBJ1-5; the D is unclear. CDR3 length: 12 amino acids. The V end lost 3 bases, the J end lost 6 bases, and 9 bases lay between the germline ends. From germline, CDR1 is DFQATT and CDR2 SNEGSKA (reference sequence). The DNA of the CDR3 is TGCAGTGCTAGTACGCTCGCTCAGCCCCAGCATTTT. This encodes CSASTLAQPQHF.

There are many counts of this clonotype. The chain has TRBV6-1 and TRBJ2-5, with 7 bases that match TRBD1. CDR3 length: 14 amino acids. Germline loops: CDR1 MNHNS, CDR2 SASEGT. V was pared by 7 bases and J by 3 bases, with 8 bases of the junction left unmatched. This CDR3 reads CASNPQGLEETQYF. Written as DNA, the CDR3 is TGTGCCAGCAATCCACAGGGGTTGGAAGAGACCCAGTACTTC.

This clonotype came up a few times. In nucleotides, the CDR3 is TGTGCCAGCAGCCAGACTAGCGGGTCCTACAATGAGCAGTTCTTC. Residues: CASSQTSGSYNEQFF. The J gene is TRBJ2-1, the V gene TRBV5-6; TRBD2 agrees at 10 bases. The CDR3 covers 15 residues. Trimming removed 4 bases from V and 1 base from J; junction bases left unmatched: 2. CDR1 is SGHDT, CDR2 YYEEEE, per germline.

The V call is TRBV12-3 or TRBV12-4, the J call TRBJ2-7; no reliable D call. This CDR3 contains 10 residues. V lost 8 bases to trimming and J lost 7 bases, with 9 bases between them. CDR3 sequence reads: CASQFREQYF. The CDR3 bases are TGTGCCAGCCAGTTCAGGGAGCAGTACTTC.

This clonotype has only a few counts. The chain carries TRBV27 and TRBJ2-3, with 10 positions matching TRBD1. V was pared by 2 bases and J by 0 bases, with 8 bases of the junction left unmatched. The CDR3 runs to 18 residues. CDR1 is MNHEY, CDR2 SMNVEV, per germline (reference sequence). The CDR3 here is CASSLGTGVYGSTDTQYF. DNA for the CDR3: TGTGCCAGCAGTTTAGGGACAGGGGTTTACGGTAGCACAGATACGCAGTATTTT.

This clonotype was seen many times. The chain recombines TRBV7-2 with TRBJ2-1, with TRBD1 matching over 8 bases. This CDR3 is built from 16 residues. The ends lost 3 bases at V and 7 bases at J; junction bases unmatched: 11. Germline assignment: CDR1 SGHTA and CDR2 FQGNSA. CDR3 loop: CASSLAPLRTGNEQFF. CDR3 sequence (DNA): TGTGCCAGCAGCTTGGCCCCTTTGAGGACAGGGAATGAGCAGTTCTTC.

This clonotype was observed a few times. V usage is TRBV20-1 and J usage is TRBJ2-5, with D unclear. Deletions cut 3 bases from V and 2 bases from J, with 13 bases between. Germline V gives CDR1 DFQATT, CDR2 SNEGSKA (reference sequence). The length of the CDR3 is 14 residues. As DNA, the CDR3 is TGCAGTGCTAGTGCGACGAGGCAGCAAGAGACCCAGTACTTC. It specifies CSASATRQQETQYF.

As for this clonotype: One junction end does not reproduce the germline sequence, and a read error may be involved. The J gene is TRBJ2-3, the V gene TRBV7-3; D is perhaps TRBD1 (6 bases). Germline V lookup: CDR1 SGHTA, CDR2 FQGTGA. The CDR3 sequence is 15 residues long. This CDR3 reads CAGSLTWGRTDTQYF. The CDR3, as DNA: TGTGCCGGCAGCTTAACCTGGGGGCGGACAGATACGCAGTATTTT.